This T cell receptor (beta chain) was recovered during a study of T cells in Graves' hyperthyroidism and ophthalmopathy. Using RNA transcripts as the source, TCR beta CDR3 regions were amplified. During a first-round RT-PCR of the TCR CDR3, the HTBI primer set was used. TCRdb ran MiXCR on the multiplex PCR reads and lists one entry per CDR3 protein. Here the sample spans some 570,000 distinct CDR3 sequences, approximately 17% being singletons. V lost 4 bases to trimming and J lost 7 bases, with 13 bases between them. CDR3 length equals 14 residues. Germline lookup yields CDR1 MNHEY and CDR2 SVGEGT. The sample holds many counts of this clonotype.

The receptor was isolated from a woman aged 18-35 years with Graves' ophthalmopathy. The sample was blood. This chain uses TRBV6-2 or TRBV6-3 with TRBJ2-2; tentatively, D is TRBD2 (5 bases). CDR3 DNA: TGTGCCAGCAGTTTCCGGGAAGTTGGCGGGGAGCTGTTTTTT. This codes for CASSFREVGGELFF.